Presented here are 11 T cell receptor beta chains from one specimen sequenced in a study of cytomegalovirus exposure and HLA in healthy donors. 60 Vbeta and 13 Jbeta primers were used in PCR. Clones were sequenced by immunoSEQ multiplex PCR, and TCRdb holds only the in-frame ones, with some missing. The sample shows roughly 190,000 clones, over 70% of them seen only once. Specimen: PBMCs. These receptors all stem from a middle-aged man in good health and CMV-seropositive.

CDR3 coding DNA: TGTGCCAGCAGTTTATCCCCACAGGGCAGTGGCTACACCTTC. It encodes CASSLSPQGSGYTF. The V and J genes are TRBV28 and TRBJ1-2, with D maybe TRBD1 (6 bases). Trimming took off 1 base at V and 7 bases at J, with 13 bases between the two ends. The CDR3 length is 14 residues. Germline V gives CDR1 MDHEN, CDR2 SYDVKM.

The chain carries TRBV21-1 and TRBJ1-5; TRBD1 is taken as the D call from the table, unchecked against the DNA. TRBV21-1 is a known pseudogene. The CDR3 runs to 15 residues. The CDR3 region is CASSKGRMSQWPQHF. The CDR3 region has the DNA TGTGCCAGCAGCAAAGGCAGGATGAGCCAGTGGCCCCAGCATTTT.

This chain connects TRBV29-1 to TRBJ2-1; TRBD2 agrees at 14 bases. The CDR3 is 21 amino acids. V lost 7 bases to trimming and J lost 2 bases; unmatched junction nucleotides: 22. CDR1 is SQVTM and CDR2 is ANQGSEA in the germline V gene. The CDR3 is CSGQGATGTSGSRRTYNEQFF. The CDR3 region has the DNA TGCAGCGGGCAGGGGGCCACCGGGACTAGCGGGAGTCGGCGGACCTACAATGAGCAGTTCTTC.

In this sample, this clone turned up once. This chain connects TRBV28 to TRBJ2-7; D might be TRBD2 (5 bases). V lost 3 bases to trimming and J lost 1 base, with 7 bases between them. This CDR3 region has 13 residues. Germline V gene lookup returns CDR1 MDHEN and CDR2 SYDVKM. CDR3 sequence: CASSFPGSYEQYF. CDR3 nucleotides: TGTGCCAGCAGTTTTCCGGGGTCCTACGAGCAGTACTTC. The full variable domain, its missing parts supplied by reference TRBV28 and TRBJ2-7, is DVKVTQSSRYLVKRTGEKVFLECVQDMDHENMFWYRQDPGLGLRLIYFSYDVKMKEKGDIPEGYSVSREKKERFSLILESASTNQTSMYLCASSFPGSYEQYFGPGTRLTVT.

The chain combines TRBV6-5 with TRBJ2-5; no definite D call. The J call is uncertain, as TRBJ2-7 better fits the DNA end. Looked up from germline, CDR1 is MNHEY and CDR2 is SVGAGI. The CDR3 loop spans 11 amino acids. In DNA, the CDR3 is TGTGCCAGCAGTTTCGCCTACGAGCAGTACTTC. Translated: CASSFAYEQYF.

CDR3 nucleotide sequence: TGTGCCAGCAGTCCTACAGGCATTGAAAAACTGTTTTTT. This codes for CASSPTGIEKLFF. This chain uses TRBV6-5 with TRBJ1-4, with D perhaps TRBD1 (5 bases). The CDR3 consists of 13 residues. Germline CDR1 MNHEY, CDR2 SVGAGI. Trimming shortened V by 5 bases and J by 7 bases, and 11 bases separated the two germline ends.

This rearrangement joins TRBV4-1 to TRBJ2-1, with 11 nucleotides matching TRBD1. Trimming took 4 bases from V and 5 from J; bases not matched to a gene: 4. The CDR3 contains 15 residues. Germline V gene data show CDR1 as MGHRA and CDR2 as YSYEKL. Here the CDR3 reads CASSPRGQGDNEQFF. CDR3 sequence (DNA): TGCGCCAGCAGCCCACGGGGACAGGGGGACAATGAGCAGTTCTTC.

DNA of the CDR3: TGTGCCACCAGCACCGGGCCAGCGGGAGGGACCCAGTACTTC. Amino acids: CATSTGPAGGTQYF. This chain connects TRBV15 to TRBJ2-5; 9 positions match TRBD2. The junction had 7 bases not matched to a gene; V was cut back by 4 bases and J by 7 bases. The CDR3 consists of 14 residues. Germline CDR1 is LNHNV and CDR2 is YYDKDF (reference sequence).

The CDR3 coding sequence is TGTGCCAGCAGCTTGGTTACAGGGGGTGGGGAGACCCAGTACTTC. It yields the protein CASSLVTGGGETQYF. The V and J genes are TRBV5-4 and TRBJ2-5; 8 nucleotides match TRBD1. V lost 0 bases and J lost 5; bases outside the gene matches: 6. CDR1 and CDR2 (germline): SGHNT, YYREEE (reference sequence). The CDR3 loop spans 15 amino acids.

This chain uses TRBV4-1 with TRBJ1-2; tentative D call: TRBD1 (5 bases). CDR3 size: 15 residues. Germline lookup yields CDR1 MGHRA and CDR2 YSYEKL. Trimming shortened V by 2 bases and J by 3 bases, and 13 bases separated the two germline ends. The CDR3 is CASSQQARADYGYTF. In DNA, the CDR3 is TGCGCCAGCAGCCAACAGGCCAGGGCGGACTATGGCTACACCTTC.

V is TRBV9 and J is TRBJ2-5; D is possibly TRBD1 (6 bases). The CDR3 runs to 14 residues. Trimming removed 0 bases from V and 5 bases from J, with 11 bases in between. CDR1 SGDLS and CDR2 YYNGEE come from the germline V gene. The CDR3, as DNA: TGTGCCAGCAGCGTAGATTCAGGGGTGGAGACCCAGTACTTC. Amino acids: CASSVDSGVETQYF. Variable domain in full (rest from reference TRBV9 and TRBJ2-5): DSGVTQTPKHLITATGQRVTLRCSPRSGDLSVYWYQQSLDQGLQFLIQYYNGEERAKGNILERFSAQQFPDLHSELNLSSLELGDSALYFCASSVDSGVETQYFGPGTRLLVL.